This TCR beta chain was documented in a study of spatial heterogeneity in lung cancer. Whole-study results and caveats: Within tumors, counts of expanded alpha and beta TCRs tracked tumor mutation counts.

Looked up from germline, CDR1 is ENHRY and CDR2 is SYGVKD. The CDR3 covers 12 residues. V dropped 4 bases and J dropped 10 bases, with 13 bases sitting between them. This clonotype has a count of ten or more. Antigen unknown. One entry per CDR3 protein results from TCRdb running MiXCR on the 5' RACE reads. The data hold about 100,000 distinct CDR3 sequences, with around 4.3% observed a single time. The time point: sample taken at primary tumor resection. Whole RNA came from tumor, nontumor lung or frozen PBMC and was sequenced without being sorted. V gene TRBV10-3 combines with J gene TRBJ1-1, with D tentatively TRBD1 (5 bases). The source material was lung tumor tissue, sampled at surgery. This clonotype was sampled from a male donor with early-stage non-small cell lung cancer. CDR3 protein: CAISVTRVGAFF. The CDR3 DNA reads TGTGCCATCAGTGTAACCAGGGTGGGAGCTTTCTTT.